These 13 T cell receptor beta chains came from one sample sequenced in a study of identical twins. TCRdb reprocessed the 5' RACE reads with MiXCR, giving one entry per CDR3 protein. Of 310,000 or so distinct CDR3 sequences in the sample, roughly 9.8% were seen once. This sample was also put to use in a study of yellow fever vaccine responses in identical twins.

Sequences were obtained from CD8+ T cells sorted from blood. Receptors originate from a woman aged 18-30 years in good health.

There are a few counts of this clonotype. The chain carries TRBV15 and TRBJ2-7; 9 nucleotides line up with TRBD1. V lost 1 base, J lost 4 bases, and 11 bases stayed unmatched. The CDR3 sequence is 17 residues long. Germline CDR1 and CDR2: LNHNV and YYDKDF (reference sequence). Here the CDR3 reads CATSRGDTGGAWYEQYF. In DNA form, the CDR3 reads TGTGCCACCAGCAGAGGGGACACAGGGGGCGCTTGGTACGAGCAGTACTTC.

This clonotype came up many times. The gene calls are TRBV4-2 and TRBJ2-7, with 10 bases that match TRBD2. There are 16 residues in the CDR3. With V trimmed by 0 bases and J by 2 bases, 4 bases remained unmatched. Germline V gene lookup returns CDR1 LGHNA and CDR2 YNFKEQ. For the CDR3, the DNA is TGTGCCAGCAGCCAAGATCTTCTAGCGGGGGCCTACGAGCAGTACTTC. Amino acid sequence: CASSQDLLAGAYEQYF.

V gene TRBV4-3 combines with J gene TRBJ2-7; D gene ambiguous. CDR3 length: 15 residues. Trimming took 1 base from V and 0 from J, leaving 10 bases between them. Germline V gene sequence: CDR1 LGHNA, CDR2 YSLEER. The CDR3 protein is CASSQGEAGSYEQYF. The CDR3 DNA reads TGCGCCAGCAGCCAAGGAGAGGCAGGCTCCTACGAGCAGTACTTC.

This clonotype was detected ten times or more. The chain carries TRBV2 and TRBJ2-5, with 11 bases fitting TRBD2. CDR3 length equals 19 residues. V was pared by 0 bases and J by 5 bases, with 14 bases of the junction left unmatched. Looked up from germline, CDR1 is SNHLY and CDR2 is FYNNEI. CDR3 sequence (DNA): TGTGCCAGCAGTGAAGCTCTAGGACTAGCGGGCCTTCTTGCGGAGACCCAGTACTTC. The encoded protein is CASSEALGLAGLLAETQYF.

Only a few counts were recorded for this clonotype. CDR3 DNA: TGTGCCTGGAAAGGGACTAGCGGGAGCACGTACTTC. Protein sequence: CAWKGTSGSTYF. The chain couples TRBV30 to TRBJ2-7; 14 bases are shared with TRBD2. Germline V gene data show CDR1 as GTSNPN and CDR2 as SVGIG (reference sequence). J gave up 12 bases and V 4 bases, and 5 bases lay outside the gene matches. The CDR3 is 12 residues long.

The chain carries TRBV5-1 and TRBJ2-3, with D unclear. The CDR3 loop spans 15 amino acids. Trimming shortened V by 2 bases and J by 2 bases, and 12 bases separated the two germline ends. Germline lookup yields CDR1 SGHRS and CDR2 YFSETQ. CDR3 sequence (DNA): TGCGCCAGCAGCTTTGGGGTGGAATCCACAGATACGCAGTATTTT. Translation gives CASSFGVESTDTQYF. The full variable domain, in which reference TRBV5-1 and TRBJ2-3 provide the parts outside the CDR3, is KAGVTQTPRYLIKTRGQQVTLSCSPISGHRSVSWYQQTPGQGLQFLFEYFSETQRNKGNFPGRFSGRQFSNSRSEMNVSTLELGDSALYLCASSFGVESTDTQYFGPGTRLTVL.

This clonotype was seen once. The genes are TRBV2 and TRBJ2-7; unclear D gene. The CDR3 totals 13 residues. Germline V lookup: CDR1 SNHLY, CDR2 FYNNEI. V lost 6 bases, J lost 0 bases, and 9 bases lay in between. CDR3 DNA: TGTGCCAGCAGGACCCATAGCTCCTACGAGCAGTACTTC. It codes for CASRTHSSYEQYF. Full variable domain (missing parts from reference TRBV2 and TRBJ2-7): EPEVTQTPSHQVTQMGQEVILRCVPISNHLYFYWYRQILGQKVEFLVSFYNNEISEKSEIFDDQFSVERPDGSNFTLKIRSTKLEDSAMYFCASRTHSSYEQYFGPGTRLTVT.

This clonotype was seen more than once but under ten times. V usage is TRBV20-1 and J usage is TRBJ2-7; 7 bases agree with TRBD1. Trimming took 0 bases from V and 3 from J; bases not matched to a gene: 5. CDR3 length equals 14 residues. CDR1 DFQATT and CDR2 SNEGSKA come from the germline V gene (reference sequence). The CDR3 nucleotides read TGCAGTGCTAGAGATCAACAGGGGTTCTACGAGCAGTACTTC. Encoded protein: CSARDQQGFYEQYF.

V gene TRBV12-3 or TRBV12-4 combines with J gene TRBJ1-2, with 11 bases that match TRBD1. This CDR3 is 13 amino acids long. V gave up 3 bases and J gave up 12 bases; unmatched junction bases: 6. CDR3 region: CASSLGGQGVNTF. The DNA for the CDR3 is TGTGCCAGCAGTTTGGGGGGACAGGGGGTTAACACCTTC.

This clonotype was seen ten or more times. The genes are TRBV11-2 and TRBJ2-3; 8 bases agree with TRBD2. Looked up from germline, CDR1 is SGHAT and CDR2 is FQNNGV. The junction had 7 bases not matched to a gene; V was cut back by 4 bases and J by 1 base. This CDR3 is 16 amino acids long. DNA for the CDR3: TGTGCCAGCAGCTCGCCCGAGACTAGCGGCACAGATACGCAGTATTTT. Protein product: CASSSPETSGTDTQYF.

This clonotype was counted ten times or more. V and J are TRBV4-2 and TRBJ2-5; 7 bases line up with TRBD1. After removal of 4 bases from V and 2 bases from J, the junction contained 7 bases not matched to a gene. Germline V CDR1 and CDR2: LGHNA, YNFKEQ. The CDR3 covers 15 residues. CDR3 DNA: TGTGCCAGCAGCCTGATGCCGGGACAGCAAGAGACCCAGTACTTC. Protein sequence: CASSLMPGQQETQYF.

The sample holds many counts of this clonotype. This chain joins TRBV7-9 and TRBJ1-5; D is undetermined. Trimming left V 1 base short and J 2 bases short, with 9 bases between. CDR1 and CDR2 (germline): SEHNR, FQNEAQ (reference sequence). The CDR3 loop spans 15 amino acids. Here the CDR3 reads CASSLDGIGNQPQHF. The CDR3 coding sequence is TGTGCCAGCAGCTTAGACGGTATCGGCAATCAGCCCCAGCATTTT.

The J gene is TRBJ2-1, the V gene TRBV27; TRBD1 might be the D (6 bases). The CDR3 has 14 amino acids. V was trimmed by 0 bases and J by 9 bases, leaving 12 bases between them. Per germline, CDR1 MNHEY and CDR2 SMNVEV (reference sequence). This chain's CDR3 is CASSLSSQGTEQFF. The CDR3, as DNA: TGTGCCAGCAGTTTATCGTCTCAGGGGACTGAGCAGTTCTTC.